This T cell receptor beta chain was documented in a study of OX40 agonist ivuxolimab in advanced cancers. Study-level background: Hepatocellular carcinoma, melanoma, renal cell or head and neck cancer was diagnosed in the dose-escalation patients. Mean age approximately 59 years, range roughly 23 to 79; 82.7% male.

Overall study results and limits: Low levels of normalized T-cell clonal expansion also appeared in some nonresponders.

The assay was immunoSEQ multiplex PCR, and TCRdb's table has in-frame clones only and misses some. The data contain 150,000 to 190,000 clones, 94% of them singletons. Concerning this clone itself: What it binds is not known.

CDR3 size: 15 residues. CDR1 is SGHRS, CDR2 YFSETQ, per germline. The V and J ends lost 4 bases and 1 base, in that order; junction bases with no gene match: 5. The sample was CD4+ or CD8+ T cells sorted from blood, taken in a trial of the OX40 agonist ivuxolimab. The rearrangement links TRBV5-1 to TRBJ1-1; 9 bases are shared with TRBD1. The origin of this receptor is an adult with an advanced solid tumor such as melanoma, head and neck, liver or kidney cancer. The CDR3 DNA sequence: TGCGCCAGCAGCCGTCTGGGACAGGGGAACACTGAAGCTTTCTTT. This sequence encodes CASSRLGQGNTEAFF.